This T cell receptor (beta chain) stems from a study of T cell responses to AZD1222 COVID-19 vaccine. This CDR3 spans 15 amino acids. Trimming shortened V by 6 bases and J by 10 bases, and 19 bases separated the two germline ends. CDR1 is LNHDA, CDR2 SQIVND, per germline (reference sequence). Here immunoSEQ multiplex PCR was the method, and the copy in TCRdb shows in-frame clones only, minus some. The table lists more than 85,000 clones, 85% to 90% of them singletons, with about 3.5% in the top ten. The origin of this receptor is an adult in good health. The specimen comprised peripheral blood, sampled on day 0 of AZD1222 vaccination. The gene calls are TRBV19 and TRBJ1-6; D uncertain. The CDR3 sequence: CASSTGRAPSSPLHF. For the CDR3, the DNA is TGTGCCAGTAGCACCGGTAGGGCCCCGTCGTCACCCCTCCACTTT.